These 9 T cell receptor beta chains were sequenced from one sample in a study of shared clonotypes between healthy human individuals. TCRdb's table, derived via immunoSEQ multiplex PCR, lists solely in-frame clones and lacks some. The sample records some 2,100,000 clones, roughly 95% being singletons. Specimen: naive CD4+ T cells sorted from blood. Noted subset: CD45RA+ positively selected. The source is a man younger than 30 in good health.

The V call is TRBV21-1, the J call TRBJ2-7; the table's D call TRBD2 went unverified against the DNA. TRBV21-1 is listed as a pseudogene. The CDR3 is 14 amino acids. The CDR3 region has the DNA TGTGCCAGCCATTCTAGCGGGAGAGACTACGAGCAGTACTTC. It translates to CASHSSGRDYEQYF.

The rearrangement links TRBV13 to TRBJ1-2, with D hard to call. CDR1 is PRHDT, CDR2 FYEKMQ, per germline (reference sequence). V was trimmed by 4 bases and J by 3 bases, leaving 21 bases between them. CDR3 length equals 17 residues. This CDR3 reads CASSSPSLKGKDYGYTF. The CDR3 coding sequence is TGTGCCAGCAGCTCCCCGTCATTAAAGGGAAAGGACTATGGCTACACCTTC.

The genes are TRBV10-2 and TRBJ2-3; 8 bases are shared with TRBD2. Germline V gives CDR1 WSHSY, CDR2 SAAADI. The ends lost 4 bases at V and 4 bases at J; junction bases unmatched: 7. The CDR3 is 15 amino acids. CDR3 DNA: TGCGCCAGCAGTGGTCAGGGGCGGGAGGCAGATACGCAGTATTTT. Amino acid sequence: CASSGQGREADTQYF.

This chain connects TRBV9 to TRBJ2-7, with 8 bases aligning to TRBD1. The CDR3 contains 15 residues. V shed 0 bases, J shed 3 bases, and the junction held 5 bases outside the gene matches. The germline V gene encodes CDR1 SGDLS and CDR2 YYNGEE. CDR3 bases: TGTGCCAGCAGCGTAGCTCCGGGACAGGTCTACGAGCAGTACTTC. Its protein product is CASSVAPGQVYEQYF.

V usage is TRBV6-6 and J usage is TRBJ2-7; the D is unclear. V was shortened by 3 bases and J by 2 bases, with 11 bases between the two germline ends. The CDR3 consists of 14 residues. CDR1 MNHNY and CDR2 SVGAGI come from the germline V gene (reference sequence). The CDR3 region has the DNA TGTGCCAGCAGTTATGAGGCGGCCCCCTACGAGCAGTACTTC. Translated: CASSYEAAPYEQYF.

In DNA, the CDR3 is TGTGCCAGCAGTCCTGCGAGGGGGGCCGGGAGCTATGGCTACACCTTC. Encoded protein: CASSPARGAGSYGYTF. The chain couples TRBV11-2 to TRBJ1-2; tentative D call: TRBD1 (6 bases). Looked up from germline, CDR1 is SGHAT and CDR2 is FQNNGV. The CDR3 consists of 16 residues. V lost 6 bases to trimming and J lost 4 bases, with 21 bases between them.

The CDR3: CASRVGGRGSYEQYF. The DNA of the CDR3 is TGTGCCAGCAGGGTCGGCGGGCGAGGATCCTACGAGCAGTACTTC. V usage is TRBV6-5 and J usage is TRBJ2-7, with D tentatively TRBD2 (5 bases). CDR1 and CDR2 from the germline V gene are MNHEY and SVGAGI. The CDR3 has 15 residues. Trimming took off 6 bases at V and 1 base at J, with 16 bases between the two ends.

CDR3 sequence (DNA): TGTGCCAGCAGCCGGGGGCAGTACTATGGCTACACCTTC. Translated: CASSRGQYYGYTF. The rearrangement uses TRBV7-9 and TRBJ1-2; D possibly corresponds to TRBD1 (6 bases). The CDR3 has 13 amino acids. V lost 5 bases and J 3 bases, leaving 10 bases between the germline ends. Germline values: CDR1 SEHNR, CDR2 FQNEAQ (reference sequence).

Worth noting for this clone: In the same sample, other DNA sequences code for this CDR3. V usage is TRBV6-1 and J usage is TRBJ2-1, with D possibly matching TRBD1 (6 bases). The germline gives CDR1 MNHNS, CDR2 SASEGT. With 4 bases removed from V and 0 bases from J, the gap between germline ends came to 13 bases. The CDR3 runs 16 residues. CDR3 sequence (DNA): TGTGCCAGCAGTGGCCGACAGGCCAGCTCCTACAATGAGCAGTTCTTC. This sequence encodes CASSGRQASSYNEQFF.